These 18 T cell receptor beta chains originate from one sample sequenced in a study of blood T cells in healthy people across ages (dated by TCRdb to the mid-2010s). The method behind the library was 5' RACE. The sequencing machine was an Illumina HiSeq 2500. A second PCR of roughly 7 to 12 cycles was performed with a sample-barcoded 5' primer and a J-beta primer mix. TCRdb redid the processing of the public reads, applying fastp at Q25 and MiXCR, and retained in-frame beta chains. Rows are unified per CDR3 protein, each entry keeping the most common DNA and genes. In all, the sample holds more than 550,000 distinct CDR3 sequences, and 22% of those were seen once. About 22% of the sample is taken by the ten largest. The sequenced material came from blood. All receptors derive from a man between 65 and 85 years old in good health.

V gene TRBV12-3 or TRBV12-4 combines with J gene TRBJ1-2, with D tentatively TRBD1 (5 bases). The V gene lost 0 bases and the J gene lost 7 bases, with 12 bases spanning the gap. This CDR3 region has 14 residues. CDR3 bases: TGTGCCAGCAGTTTAGCAGGGATTAGGGGTGGCTACACCTTC. Its translation: CASSLAGIRGGYTF.

This clonotype was observed a handful of times. CDR3 protein: CASSFLGAQEKLFF. The CDR3 bases are TGCGCCAGCAGCTTTTTGGGGGCGCAGGAAAAACTGTTTTTT. V usage is TRBV5-1 and J usage is TRBJ1-4; TRBD1 is a possible D gene (6 bases). The CDR3 is 14 residues long. The V end was cut by 2 bases, the J end by 8 bases, with 13 bases between. Germline V gene sequence: CDR1 SGHRS, CDR2 YFSETQ.

This clonotype was seen a handful of times. V gene TRBV12-3 or TRBV12-4 combines with J gene TRBJ1-5; D not resolved. CDR3 length: 14 amino acids. With 4 bases removed from V and 1 base from J, the gap between germline ends came to 8 bases. CDR3 in DNA: TGTGCCAGCAGTTCTACAGAAAGCAATCAGCCCCAGCATTTT. Translating gives CASSSTESNQPQHF.

This clonotype was recorded a few times. CDR3: CASSFLTGGYTEAFF. In DNA, the CDR3 is TGTGCCAGCAGCTTTCTTACAGGGGGGTACACTGAAGCTTTCTTT. This chain joins TRBV5-6 and TRBJ1-1; TRBD1 aligns across 8 bases. The CDR3 extends over 15 amino acids. V lost 2 bases and J lost 3; bases outside the gene matches: 6. Germline V gene sequence: CDR1 SGHDT, CDR2 YYEEEE.

There are many counts of this clonotype. This sequence joins TRBV14 and TRBJ1-1; D is possibly TRBD1 (5 bases). V was pared by 1 base and J by 2 bases, with 11 bases between. There are 15 residues in the CDR3. Germline CDR1 SGHDN, CDR2 FVKESK. The CDR3 loop is CASSQAGTKNTEAFF. The CDR3 DNA is TGTGCCAGCAGCCAAGCAGGGACGAAAAACACTGAAGCTTTCTTT.

This clonotype appeared a few times. The J gene is TRBJ2-5, the V gene TRBV19; 9 nucleotides agree with TRBD1. The V gene end was trimmed by 5 bases and the J gene end by 0 bases; junction bases not matched to a gene: 13. CDR1 is LNHDA and CDR2 is SQIVND in the germline V gene (reference sequence). The CDR3 sequence is 18 residues long. CDR3 in amino acids: CASSSPGQGIKYQETQYF. CDR3 sequence (DNA): TGTGCCAGTAGTTCTCCGGGACAGGGAATAAAGTACCAAGAGACCCAGTACTTC. Full variable domain (rest looked up from reference TRBV19 and TRBJ2-5): DGGITQSPKYLFRKEGQNVTLSCEQNLNHDAMYWYRQDPGQGLRLIYYSQIVNDFQKGDIAEGYSVSREKKESFPLTVTSAQKNPTAFYLCASSSPGQGIKYQETQYFGPGTRLLVL.

The chain joins TRBV29-1 to TRBJ2-1, with D possibly being TRBD2 (5 bases). Trimming removed 6 bases from V and 1 base from J, with 13 bases in between. Germline CDR1 reads SQVTM; CDR2 reads ANQGSEA. The CDR3 sequence is 14 residues long. CDR3: CSVSNGMSYNEQFF. The CDR3 coding sequence is TGCAGCGTCTCTAACGGGATGTCCTACAATGAGCAGTTCTTC.

This clonotype was detected many times. The DNA of the CDR3 is TGTGCCAGCATCGCGAGATGGGGGGAGCGGGACTTTTACGAGCAGTACGTC. Translated, it gives CASIARWGERDFYEQYV. The V and J genes are TRBV7-2 and TRBJ2-7, with 7 bases matching TRBD2. This CDR3 spans 17 amino acids. Unmatched junction bases numbered 19, after V lost 7 bases and J lost 4 bases. CDR1 and CDR2 from the germline V gene are SGHTA and FQGNSA.

The J gene is TRBJ1-2, the V gene TRBV28; TRBD1 agrees at 9 bases. This CDR3 is 12 amino acids long. Unmatched junction bases numbered 3, after V lost 7 bases and J lost 6 bases. From germline, CDR1 is MDHEN and CDR2 SYDVKM. Here the CDR3 reads CASIRQGDGYTF. CDR3 nucleotide sequence: TGTGCCAGCATTCGACAGGGGGATGGCTACACCTTC.

This clonotype has just a few counts. The rearrangement uses TRBV6-5 and TRBJ2-3; D is uncertain. Trimming stripped 0 bases from V and 2 bases from J, with 6 bases between. The CDR3 consists of 14 residues. Germline values: CDR1 MNHEY, CDR2 SVGAGI. Here the CDR3 reads CASSYSITTDTQYF. CDR3 nucleotides: TGTGCCAGCAGTTACTCGATAACCACAGATACGCAGTATTTT.

This rearrangement joins TRBV29-1 to TRBJ2-3, with D possibly matching TRBD2 (5 bases). The CDR3 runs 13 residues. Between the trimmed V and J ends, which lost 7 bases and 6 bases, there was a span of 17 bases. Germline loops: CDR1 SQVTM, CDR2 ANQGSEA. The CDR3 DNA sequence: TGCAGCGCTGCGGGCAGTCCGGCGGATACGCAGTATTTT. Its translation: CSAAGSPADTQYF.

The chain has TRBV18 and TRBJ2-7; the match to TRBD2 covers 9 bases. Losses at the gene ends were 2 bases for V and 3 bases for J; bases not matched to a gene: 5. The CDR3 is 15 residues long. In germline, CDR1 is KGHSH, CDR2 LQKENI. The CDR3 DNA reads TGTGCCAGCTCACCAGAACGTAGCGGGGGCTACGAGCAGTACTTC. It specifies CASSPERSGGYEQYF.

The chain employs TRBV7-2 and TRBJ2-5; 8 bases agree with TRBD2. The J call may be mistaken, given a closer DNA end match to TRBJ2-1. Germline V gives CDR1 SGHTA, CDR2 FQGNSA. The CDR3 is made up of 16 amino acids. In DNA, the CDR3 is TGTGCCAGCAGCCCGGGGGGTAGCGGGGATTACAATGAGCAGTTCTTC. This gives the protein CASSPGGSGDYNEQFF.

This rearrangement joins TRBV5-1 to TRBJ2-2; TRBD2 might be the D (5 bases). This CDR3 contains 15 residues. Deletions cut 5 bases from V and 0 bases from J, with 11 bases between. Germline V gene sequence: CDR1 SGHRS, CDR2 YFSETQ. The CDR3 loop is CASRTAGANTGELFF. The CDR3 coding sequence is TGCGCCAGCAGGACGGCGGGCGCGAACACCGGGGAGCTGTTTTTT.

The V gene is TRBV24-1, the J gene TRBJ2-5; D perhaps matches TRBD1 (5 bases). The end of the DNA fits TRBJ2-7 better, so the J call may be wrong. This CDR3 region has 14 residues. Looked up from germline, CDR1 is KGHDR and CDR2 is SFDVKD. The CDR3 protein is CATSSYRMPYEQYF. CDR3 DNA sequence: TGTGCCACCAGTTCCTACAGGATGCCGTACGAGCAGTACTTC.

V gene TRBV6-5 combines with J gene TRBJ1-2, with TRBD1 matching over 8 bases. Germline V gene sequence: CDR1 MNHEY, CDR2 SVGAGI. Trimming removed 5 bases from V and 6 bases from J; junction bases left unmatched: 8. CDR3 length: 14 amino acids. The CDR3 region has the DNA TGTGCCAGCAGTGAGGACAGGGCCTCCAATGGCTACACCTTC. This gives the protein CASSEDRASNGYTF.

This clonotype has a handful of counts. The chain uses TRBV12-3 or TRBV12-4 and TRBJ2-6, with D possibly being TRBD1 (5 bases). CDR3 length: 17 amino acids. Trimming took off 1 base at V and 0 bases at J, with 10 bases between the two ends. CDR3 coding DNA: TGTGCCAGCAGTTTAGGGACACGACTCTCTGGGGCCAACGTCCTGACTTTC. It codes for CASSLGTRLSGANVLTF.

This clonotype was counted only a few times. This chain connects TRBV20-1 to TRBJ2-7, with D uncertain. Trimming cost V 0 bases and J 2 bases, with 11 bases left between them. Germline V CDR1 and CDR2: DFQATT, SNEGSKA (reference sequence). The length of the CDR3 is 14 residues. The DNA of the CDR3 is TGCAGTGCTAGAGATCCGAGACGACCCTACGAGCAGTACTTC. Translation: CSARDPRRPYEQYF.